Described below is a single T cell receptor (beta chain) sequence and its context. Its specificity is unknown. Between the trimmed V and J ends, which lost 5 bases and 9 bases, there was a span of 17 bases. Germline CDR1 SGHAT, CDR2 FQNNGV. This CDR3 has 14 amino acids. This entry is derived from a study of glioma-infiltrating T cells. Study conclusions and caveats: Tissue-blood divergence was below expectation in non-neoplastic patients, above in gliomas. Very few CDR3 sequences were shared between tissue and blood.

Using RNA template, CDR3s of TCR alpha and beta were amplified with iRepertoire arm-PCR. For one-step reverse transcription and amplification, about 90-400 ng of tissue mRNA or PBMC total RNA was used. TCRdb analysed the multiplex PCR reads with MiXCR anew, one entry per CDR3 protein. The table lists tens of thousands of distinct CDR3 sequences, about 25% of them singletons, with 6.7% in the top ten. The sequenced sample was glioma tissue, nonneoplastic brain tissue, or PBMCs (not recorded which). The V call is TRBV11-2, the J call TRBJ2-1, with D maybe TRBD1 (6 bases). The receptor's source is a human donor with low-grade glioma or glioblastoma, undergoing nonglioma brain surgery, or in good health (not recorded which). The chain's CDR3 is CASSGQGISSEQFF. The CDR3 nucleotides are TGTGCCAGCAGCGGGCAGGGGATTAGCAGTGAGCAGTTCTTC.